These 4 T cell receptor beta chains originate from one sample sequenced in a study of shared clonotypes between healthy human individuals. Assay used: immunoSEQ multiplex PCR; TCRdb lists only in-frame clones, some missing. The sample has some 1.5 million clones; approximately 98% are singletons. The material sequenced was naive CD4+ T cells sorted from blood. Subset here: CD45RA+ positively selected. The receptors here all came from a young man in good health.

V usage is TRBV5-8 and J usage is TRBJ1-2, with 7 bases fitting TRBD1. CDR1 SGHTS and CDR2 YDEGEE come from the germline V gene. Trimming took 4 bases from V and 5 from J; bases not matched to a gene: 8. The CDR3 is made up of 14 amino acids. DNA of the CDR3: TGTGCCAGCAGCAAGACAGGGTCGCCTTATGGCTACACCTTC. This encodes CASSKTGSPYGYTF. Full variable domain (outside the CDR3, taken from reference TRBV5-8 and TRBJ1-2): EAGVTQSPTHLIKTRGQQATLRCSPISGHTSVYWYQQALGLGLQFLLWYDEGEERNRGNFPPRFSGRQFPNYSSELNVNALELEDSALYLCASSKTGSPYGYTFGSGTRLTVV.

V usage is TRBV6-1 and J usage is TRBJ2-3, with 7 bases matching TRBD1. CDR3 length: 13 amino acids. Germline V gene data show CDR1 as MNHNS and CDR2 as SASEGT. Germline trimming cut 7 bases from V and 4 bases from J; bases unmatched to any gene: 5. The chain's CDR3 is CASMYRGADTQYF. For the CDR3, the DNA is TGTGCCAGCATGTACAGGGGAGCAGATACGCAGTATTTT.

The chain is built from TRBV30 and TRBJ2-7; 8 bases fit TRBD2. There are 12 residues in the CDR3. Germline V gives CDR1 GTSNPN, CDR2 SVGIG (reference sequence). Trimming cost V 6 bases and J 4 bases; bases outside gene matches: 5. This CDR3 reads CACGSGKYEQYF. DNA of the CDR3: TGTGCCTGTGGTAGCGGGAAGTACGAGCAGTACTTC. Drawing the rest from reference TRBV30 and TRBJ2-7, the complete variable domain is SQTIHQWPATLVQPVGSPLSLECTVEGTSNPNLYWYRQAAGRGLQLLFYSVGIGQISSEVPQNLSASRPQDRQFILSSKKLLLSDSGFYLCACGSGKYEQYFGPGTRLTVT.

This clone was picked up one time. The CDR3, as DNA: TGTGCCAGCAGCTTAACAACGACGGGTTCCTACGAGCAGTACTTC. Its protein product is CASSLTTTGSYEQYF. The chain carries TRBV5-4 and TRBJ2-7; D call uncertain. This CDR3 region has 15 residues. Germline V CDR1 and CDR2: SGHNT, YYREEE (reference sequence). Trimming cost V 2 bases and J 1 base, with 13 bases left between them.